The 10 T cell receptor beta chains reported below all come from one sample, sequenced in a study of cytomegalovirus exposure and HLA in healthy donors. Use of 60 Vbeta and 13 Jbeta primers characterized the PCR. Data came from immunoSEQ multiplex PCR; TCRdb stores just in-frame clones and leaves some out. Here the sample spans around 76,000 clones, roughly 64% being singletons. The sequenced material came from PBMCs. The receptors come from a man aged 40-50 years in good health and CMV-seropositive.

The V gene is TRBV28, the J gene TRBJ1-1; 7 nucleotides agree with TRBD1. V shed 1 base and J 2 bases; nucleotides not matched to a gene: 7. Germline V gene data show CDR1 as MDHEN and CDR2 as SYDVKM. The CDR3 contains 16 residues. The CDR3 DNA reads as TGTGCCAGCAGTTTATTGACCGGGACAGTCAACACTGAAGCTTTCTTT. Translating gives CASSLLTGTVNTEAFF.

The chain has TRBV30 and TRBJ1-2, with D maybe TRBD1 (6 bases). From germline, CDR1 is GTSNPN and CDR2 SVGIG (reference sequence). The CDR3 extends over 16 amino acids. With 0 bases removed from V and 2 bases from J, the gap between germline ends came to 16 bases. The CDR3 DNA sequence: TGTGCCTGGAGTGTAAGCCCGGGGGGCAGGAACTATGGCTACACCTTC. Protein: CAWSVSPGGRNYGYTF.

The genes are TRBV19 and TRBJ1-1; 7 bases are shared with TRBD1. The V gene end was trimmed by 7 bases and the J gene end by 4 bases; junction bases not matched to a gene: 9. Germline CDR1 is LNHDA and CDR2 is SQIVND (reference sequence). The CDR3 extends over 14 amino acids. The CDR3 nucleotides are TGTGCCAGTACCCCTGACAGGGTTGGCACTGAAGCTTTCTTT. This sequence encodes CASTPDRVGTEAFF.

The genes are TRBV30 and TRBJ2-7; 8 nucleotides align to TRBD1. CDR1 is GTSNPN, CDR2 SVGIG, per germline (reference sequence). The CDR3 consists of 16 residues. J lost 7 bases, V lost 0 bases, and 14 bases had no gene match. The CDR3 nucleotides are TGTGCCTGGAGTGTAGAGACAGGGGTAGCAGAGAGAGAGCAGTACTTC. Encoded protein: CAWSVETGVAEREQYF.

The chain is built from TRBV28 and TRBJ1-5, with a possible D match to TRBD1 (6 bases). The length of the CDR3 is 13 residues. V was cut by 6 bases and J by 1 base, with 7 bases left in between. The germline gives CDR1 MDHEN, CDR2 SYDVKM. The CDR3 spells CASRTGSNQPQHF. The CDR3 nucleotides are TGTGCCAGCAGAACAGGGAGCAATCAGCCCCAGCATTTT.

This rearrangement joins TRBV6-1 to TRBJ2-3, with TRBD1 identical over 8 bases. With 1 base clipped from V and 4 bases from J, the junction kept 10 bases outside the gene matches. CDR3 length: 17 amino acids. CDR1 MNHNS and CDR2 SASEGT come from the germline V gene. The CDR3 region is CASSEVRRGQVADTQYF. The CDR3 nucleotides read TGTGCCAGCAGTGAAGTGCGCAGGGGGCAGGTAGCAGATACGCAGTATTTT.

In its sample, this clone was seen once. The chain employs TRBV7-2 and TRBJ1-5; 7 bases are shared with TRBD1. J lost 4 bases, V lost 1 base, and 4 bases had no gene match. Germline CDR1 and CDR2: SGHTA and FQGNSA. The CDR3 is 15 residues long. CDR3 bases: TGTGCCAGCAGCTTAGGGGACAGCTTTAATCAGCCCCAGCATTTT. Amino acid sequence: CASSLGDSFNQPQHF.

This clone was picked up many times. CDR3 nucleotide sequence: TGTGCCAGCAGCGATGGGGGACAGGGGAACTACGAGCAGTACTTC. Protein: CASSDGGQGNYEQYF. This chain uses TRBV13 with TRBJ2-7; TRBD1 agrees at 10 bases. The V gene end was trimmed by 5 bases and the J gene end by 3 bases; junction bases not matched to a gene: 7. Germline assignment: CDR1 PRHDT and CDR2 FYEKMQ (reference sequence). This CDR3 contains 15 residues. The full variable domain, in which reference TRBV13 and TRBJ2-7 provide the parts outside the CDR3, is AAGVIQSPRHLIKEKRETATLKCYPIPRHDTVYWYQQGPGQDPQFLISFYEKMQSDKGSIPDRFSAQQFSDYHSELNMSSLELGDSALYFCASSDGGQGNYEQYFGPGTRLTVT.

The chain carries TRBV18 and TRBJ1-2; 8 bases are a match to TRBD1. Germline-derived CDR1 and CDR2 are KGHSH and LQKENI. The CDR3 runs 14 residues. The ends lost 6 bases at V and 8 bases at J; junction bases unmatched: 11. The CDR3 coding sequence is TGTGCCAGCTCCGGCGGGAGACAGGGGAACGGCTACACCTTC. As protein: CASSGGRQGNGYTF. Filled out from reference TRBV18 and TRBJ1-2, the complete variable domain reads NAGVMQNPRHLVRRRGQEARLRCSPMKGHSHVYWYRQLPEEGLKFMVYLQKENIIDESGMPKERFSAEFPKEGPSILRIQQVVRGDSAAYFCASSGGRQGNGYTFGSGTRLTVV.

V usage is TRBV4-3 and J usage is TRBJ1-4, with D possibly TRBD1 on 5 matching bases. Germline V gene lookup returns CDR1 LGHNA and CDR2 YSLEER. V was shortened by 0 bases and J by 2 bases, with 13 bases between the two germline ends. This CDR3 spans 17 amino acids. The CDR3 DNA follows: TGCGCCAGCAGCCAAGAGACAGACCGACGTACTAATGAAAAACTGTTTTTT. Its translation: CASSQETDRRTNEKLFF.